This T cell receptor beta chain stems from a study of T cells in Graves' hyperthyroidism and ophthalmopathy (dated 2019 in TCRdb). Regarding the study in general: Peripheral blood was sampled at the time of initial diagnosis, prior to any treatment. To identify TCR V-J signatures that set the groups apart, the researchers used a discovery cohort of roughly 100 patients, made up of 43 with Graves' ophthalmopathy and 57 with stable Graves' hyperthyroidism. An independent validation cohort of about 19 hyperthyroidism patients and some 15 patients who later progressed to ophthalmopathy tested prospective prediction of ophthalmopathy. The approximately 100 discovery patients were divided at random into training and test sets in a 7:3 ratio. Thyroid tissue and blood T-cell repertoires from six or seven Graves' hyperthyroidism patients were also compared in the study. After sampling, hyperthyroidism patients received methimazole starting at 30 mg daily, and ophthalmopathy patients received high-dose intravenous methylprednisolone. According to the paper, TCR Vbeta CDR3 sequencing was carried out on over 130 peripheral blood samples, which came from over 40 ophthalmopathy, 80 or so hyperthyroidism and approximately 17 progressor patients.

TCR beta CDR3 regions were amplified from RNA transcripts. The TCR CDR3 was subjected to a first round of RT-PCR using the HTBI primer set and the Qiagen OneStep RT-PCR kit. Libraries were constructed in a second round of multiplex PCR, after which size selection and purification were carried out. The libraries were sequenced on an Illumina HiSeq2000 using paired-end 100 bp reads. Turning to the authors' computational methods: SOAPnuke was used to process the raw data, removing reads that contained adapters or uncalled bases, had a mean Phred below 15, or lacked an exact match to the constant primer or identifier. High-quality paired reads were merged with COPE v1.2.5, and unique nucleotide sequences were defined as clonotypes. Clonotypes were aligned to IMGT TRBV, TRBD and TRBJ reference segments using MiTCR v1.1. Only V-J combinations with frequency above 0.0001, covering about 99% of repertoires, were analysed. The TCS score was defined as the ratio of F50 (clonal expansion) to E x V (chaos), calculated using BLOSUM62-based TCRdist between CDR3 peptides within each V-J. Welch's t-statistics and random forest reduced around 520 V-J features to roughly 13, which were used in a naive Bayes classifier (R e1071). The public sequencing data were trimmed at Q25 with fastp and processed into clonotypes with MiXCR by TCRdb, which kept only in-frame beta chains. Every CDR3 protein is listed once, alongside the most common genes and DNA of its rows. Here the V and J calls rest on TCRdb's processing, not on the authors' analysis. For this sample the table gives about 110,000 distinct CDR3 sequences, of which 16% were detected only once. The ten biggest clones cover 42% of the sample.

Worth noting for this clonotype: Its antigen is not yet known. No qualities accompany the bases; no much larger clone lies one base away.

The germline V gene encodes CDR1 MNHNY and CDR2 SVGAGI (reference sequence). Including cysteine and phenylalanine, the CDR3 has 14 amino acids. CDR3 DNA only is kept here, 42 bases in frame from base 1. Deletion took 0 bases off V and 6 bases off J, with a span of 9 bases between the germline ends. Graves' hyperthyroidism was defined as stable when no progression to ophthalmopathy occurred over 18 months of follow-up. Hyperthyroidism patients were newly diagnosed, had a disease duration of under 2 months, and were aged 18 to 65 years. Patients with uncontrolled infections, other autoimmune diseases, pregnancy or lactation were excluded. Diagnoses relied on clinical symptoms, serum thyroxine and TRAb, thyroid ultrasound and orbital computed tomography. PBMCs were isolated from about 10 ml of fresh peripheral blood by Ficoll-Paque density gradient centrifugation. Total RNA was extracted with Trizol reagent, and quality was checked on an Agilent 2100 Bioanalyzer.

Beyond this particular receptor, the publication reports: In validation, progression to ophthalmopathy was predicted by the model with 55% to 71% sensitivity and 72.22% specificity, a median of roughly 6 months before onset. Sample size was not statistically predetermined, and blinding of investigators to group allocation was not performed. Most expanded thyroid clonotypes (frequency above 0.001) were also found in blood, which suggests that blood repertoires may mirror thyroid immune responses. Ophthalmopathy was separated from stable hyperthyroidism by a 13 V-J signature model, with over 85% sensitivity and approximately 81% specificity obtained in cross-validation and 80%/75% obtained in testing.

This sequence originates from a woman aged 50 to 65 with Graves' hyperthyroidism. The sequencing sample was made of blood. The rearrangement combines TRBV6-6 with TRBJ1-3; no D gene call is confident. The CDR3 here reads CASSYSEGTNTIYF. The sequenced DNA is TGTGCCAGCAGTTACTCGGAGGGAACAAACACCATATATTTT.